These T cell receptor beta chains were read from a single sample in a study of T-cell memory formation after mild COVID-19. One entry per CDR3 protein, called by TCRdb with MiXCR from the 5' RACE reads. This table holds roughly 370,000 distinct CDR3 sequences, around a sixth found once. The material sequenced was PBMCs or a T cell subset sorted from them (not recorded which). These receptors were taken from a man between 18 and 29 years old who had mild COVID-19 (a few samples of this study predate the infection). Cell type and time point are not known. Each CDR3 is given with its conserved first and last residue. For some rows the clone size is stated as once, few or many, or as a class when expanded; others skip it.

J gene: TRBJ2-5
V gene: TRBV12-3/TRBV12-4
CDR3 length: 13
clone size: NA
CDR3 protein: CASTLGGSETQYF

J gene: TRBJ1-3
V gene: TRBV7-9
CDR3 length: 14
clone size: many
CDR3 protein: CASSFTGQGNTIYF

J gene: TRBJ2-1
V gene: TRBV25-1
CDR3 length: 12
clone size: NA
CDR3 protein: CASSESGTQQFF

J gene: TRBJ2-1
V gene: TRBV5-1
CDR3 length: 15
clone size: NA
CDR3 protein: CASSLAGREINEQFF

J gene: TRBJ1-6
V gene: TRBV4-2
CDR3 length: 15
clone size: few
CDR3 protein: CASSSPGGLNSPLHF

J gene: TRBJ2-5
V gene: TRBV6-5
CDR3 length: 14
clone size: NA
CDR3 protein: CASSYSGGLETQYF

J gene: TRBJ1-6
V gene: TRBV4-1
CDR3 length: 15
clone size: few
CDR3 protein: CASSQSRTGDSPLHF

J gene: TRBJ2-7
V gene: TRBV7-9
CDR3 length: 14
clone size: few
CDR3 protein: CASSFSGAVMEQYF

J gene: TRBJ1-4
V gene: TRBV28
CDR3 length: 14
clone size: few
CDR3 protein: CASSLGVGSEKLFF

J gene: TRBJ1-2
V gene: TRBV7-9
CDR3 length: 11
clone size: NA
CDR3 protein: CTSSLEAGMDF

J gene: TRBJ1-4
V gene: TRBV12-3/TRBV12-4
CDR3 length: 17
clone size: few
CDR3 protein: CASSFYYSYATNEKLFF

J gene: TRBJ2-1
V gene: TRBV4-2
CDR3 length: 16
clone size: many
CDR3 protein: CASSQDEASGGLEQFF

J gene: TRBJ1-6
V gene: TRBV7-2
CDR3 length: 15
clone size: NA
CDR3 protein: CASSHEGGSNSPLHF

J gene: TRBJ2-1
V gene: TRBV10-2
CDR3 length: 11
clone size: NA
CDR3 protein: CAILTTNEQFF

J gene: TRBJ2-5
V gene: TRBV5-1
CDR3 length: 16
clone size: NA
CDR3 protein: CASSKGTSGSQETQYF

J gene: TRBJ1-2
V gene: TRBV20-1
CDR3 length: 16
clone size: few
CDR3 protein: CSASTGPRPVRYGYTF

J gene: TRBJ2-5
V gene: TRBV7-8
CDR3 length: 14
clone size: few
CDR3 protein: CASSLGGRAETQYF

J gene: TRBJ1-2
V gene: TRBV20-1
CDR3 length: 12
clone size: NA
CDR3 protein: CSARDTFYGYTF

J gene: TRBJ2-1
V gene: TRBV9
CDR3 length: 17
clone size: NA
CDR3 protein: CASSSRSSAEAYNEQFF

J gene: TRBJ2-7
V gene: TRBV6-5
CDR3 length: 15
clone size: many
CDR3 protein: CASSYSATGSYEQYF

J gene: TRBJ2-7
V gene: TRBV15
CDR3 length: 15
clone size: few
CDR3 protein: CATSRDGGLAYEQYF

J gene: TRBJ2-1
V gene: TRBV20-1
CDR3 length: 17
clone size: NA
CDR3 protein: CSARGRLASSAYNEQFF

J gene: TRBJ1-2
V gene: TRBV25-1
CDR3 length: 12
clone size: NA
CDR3 protein: CAPSSLIYGYTF

J gene: TRBJ1-1
V gene: TRBV7-6
CDR3 length: 14
clone size: NA
CDR3 protein: CASSSRGGSTEAFF

J gene: TRBJ2-1
V gene: TRBV25-1
CDR3 length: 13
clone size: few
CDR3 protein: CASGAGVYNEQFF

J gene: TRBJ2-5
V gene: TRBV7-2
CDR3 length: 15
clone size: NA
CDR3 protein: CASSFAKGGGETQYF

J gene: TRBJ2-5
V gene: TRBV4-3
CDR3 length: 14
clone size: NA
CDR3 protein: CASSLSGPGETQYF

J gene: TRBJ2-2
V gene: TRBV4-1
CDR3 length: 15
clone size: few
CDR3 protein: CASSVGVRGTGELFF

J gene: TRBJ1-5
V gene: TRBV20-1
CDR3 length: 14
clone size: few
CDR3 protein: CSAWTGGAGQPQHF

J gene: TRBJ2-7
V gene: TRBV29-1
CDR3 length: 15
clone size: many
CDR3 protein: CSARSGTESSYEQYF

J gene: TRBJ1-1
V gene: TRBV20-1
CDR3 length: 14
clone size: NA
CDR3 protein: CSARGRGLLAEAFF

J gene: TRBJ2-3
V gene: TRBV7-2
CDR3 length: 17
clone size: NA
CDR3 protein: CASSSSGGVTSTDTQYF

J gene: TRBJ2-3
V gene: TRBV10-3
CDR3 length: 14
clone size: many
CDR3 protein: CAISGFGASDTQYF

J gene: TRBJ2-2
V gene: TRBV4-1
CDR3 length: 15
clone size: NA
CDR3 protein: CASSHTETNTGELFF

J gene: TRBJ2-1
V gene: TRBV7-2
CDR3 length: 14
clone size: few
CDR3 protein: CASSSSRWLPEQFF

J gene: TRBJ1-1
V gene: TRBV29-1
CDR3 length: 15
clone size: NA
CDR3 protein: CSVGRTEVWNTEAFF

J gene: TRBJ2-7
V gene: TRBV14
CDR3 length: 12
clone size: NA
CDR3 protein: CASSQMGYEQYF

J gene: TRBJ1-5
V gene: TRBV7-2
CDR3 length: 14
clone size: few
CDR3 protein: CASSFRGRNQPQHF

J gene: TRBJ1-2
V gene: TRBV25-1
CDR3 length: 12
clone size: few
CDR3 protein: CASSGLTSGYTF

J gene: TRBJ1-1
V gene: TRBV7-2
CDR3 length: 14
clone size: few
CDR3 protein: CASSSGPITTEAFF

J gene: TRBJ1-1
V gene: TRBV4-1
CDR3 length: 17
clone size: NA
CDR3 protein: CASSHYLPRGRGTEAFF

J gene: TRBJ2-7
V gene: TRBV6-1
CDR3 length: 13
clone size: NA
CDR3 protein: CASSEGQGRKQYF

J gene: TRBJ2-6
V gene: TRBV11-2
CDR3 length: 15
clone size: NA
CDR3 protein: CASSPRSSGANVLTF

J gene: TRBJ2-3
V gene: TRBV5-1
CDR3 length: 14
clone size: few
CDR3 protein: CASSLVGLADTQYF

J gene: TRBJ2-1
V gene: TRBV5-5
CDR3 length: 14
clone size: NA
CDR3 protein: CASSADPSYNEQFF

J gene: TRBJ2-3
V gene: TRBV20-1
CDR3 length: 12
clone size: few
CDR3 protein: CSPTSVTDTQYF

J gene: TRBJ2-4
V gene: TRBV5-8
CDR3 length: 13
clone size: NA
CDR3 protein: CASSLVRENIQYF

J gene: TRBJ2-5
V gene: TRBV7-9
CDR3 length: 16
clone size: NA
CDR3 protein: CASSSSGGAGGETQYF

J gene: TRBJ2-3
V gene: TRBV5-1
CDR3 length: 14
clone size: NA
CDR3 protein: CASSALPPTDTQYF

J gene: TRBJ1-2
V gene: TRBV15
CDR3 length: 14
clone size: NA
CDR3 protein: CATSPLGGYYGYTF

J gene: TRBJ2-5
V gene: TRBV29-1
CDR3 length: 12
clone size: many
CDR3 protein: CSVTPRPATQYF

J gene: TRBJ2-5
V gene: TRBV27
CDR3 length: 15
clone size: NA
CDR3 protein: CASSRFGDTEETQYF

J gene: TRBJ2-1
V gene: TRBV6-2/TRBV6-3
CDR3 length: 13
clone size: NA
CDR3 protein: CASRGAHHNEQFF